A selection of T cell receptor beta chains follows, all from one sample in a study of blood T cell repertoires in COVID-19. The repertoire was sequenced with immunoSEQ multiplex PCR; TCRdb's copy has only in-frame clones and lacks some. The repertoire holds over 300,000 clones, over 70% seen once, with roughly 1.2% in the top ten. The material sequenced was peripheral blood. These receptors all stem from a woman aged 50 to 60 with acute or convalescent COVID-19. The CDR3 runs from the conserved cysteine through the conserved F or W. A D gene is named only where the DNA matches it firmly. Size values are once, few and many counts, or a class for expanded clones, and some rows have none.

clone_size,d_call,v_call,j_call,cdr3_aa,cdr3_nt
.,.,TRBV15,TRBJ2-2,CATSFDRMNTGELFF,TGTGCCACCAGCTTTGACAGGATGAACACCGGGGAGCTGTTTTTT
once,TRBD2,TRBV6-6,TRBJ2-1,CASSSTSGGSYNEQFF,TGTGCCAGCAGTTCGACTAGCGGAGGGTCCTACAATGAGCAGTTCTTC
.,.,TRBV5-5,TRBJ2-1,CASSDLRVEFF,TGTGCCAGCAGCGACCTACGGGTAGAATTCTTC
.,.,TRBV19,TRBJ1-6,CASSIDLGDSPLHF,TGTGCCAGTAGTATAGATCTAGGAGATTCACCCCTCCACTTT
few,.,TRBV3-1/TRBV3-2,TRBJ2-3,CASSQLRQVTDTQYF,TGTGCCAGCAGCCAACTTCGACAGGTCACAGATACGCAGTATTTT
.,.,TRBV5-1,TRBJ1-4,CASSTGQTNEKLFF,TGCGCCAGCAGCACCGGACAGACTAATGAAAAACTGTTTTTT
.,TRBD1,TRBV7-2,TRBJ2-3,CASSTGQGADTQYF,TGTGCCAGCAGCACCGGACAGGGCGCAGATACGCAGTATTTT
once,.,TRBV5-1,TRBJ2-3,CASSLATGGDTQYF,TGCGCCAGCAGCCTTGCTACCGGGGGAGATACGCAGTATTTT
.,.,TRBV5-1,TRBJ2-6,CASSSGNGGSGANVLTF,TGCGCCAGCAGCTCAGGTAACGGAGGATCTGGGGCCAACGTCCTGACTTTC
.,.,TRBV7-9,TRBJ1-4,CASSFVGTLEKLFF,TGTGCCAGCAGCTTCGTTGGGACTCTTGAAAAACTGTTTTTT
.,TRBD2,TRBV5-1,TRBJ2-1,CASSLVASGGYEQFF,TGCGCCAGCAGCTTGGTGGCTAGCGGGGGATACGAGCAGTTCTTC
.,.,TRBV7-2,TRBJ1-4,CASSLGVGGEKLFF,TGTGCCAGCAGCTTAGGGGTAGGAGGTGAAAAACTGTTTTTT
.,.,TRBV19,TRBJ2-1,CASRGSQGGYNEQFF,TGTGCCAGTAGGGGTAGTCAGGGGGGATACAATGAGCAGTTCTTC
.,TRBD2,TRBV30,TRBJ2-5,CAWRVAGAGETQYF,TGTGCCTGGAGGGTAGCGGGGGCGGGGGAGACCCAGTACTTC
.,.,TRBV24-1,TRBJ1-4,CATSDSKGRDEKLFF,TGTGCCACCAGTGATTCGAAGGGGCGTGATGAAAAACTGTTTTTT
.,.,TRBV10-3,TRBJ1-1,CAISERVQNTEAFF,TGTGCCATCAGTGAGCGGGTTCAGAACACTGAAGCTTTCTTT
.,.,TRBV18,TRBJ2-7,CASSPIASYNGEQYF,TGTGCCAGCTCACCAATCGCTAGCTACAACGGCGAGCAGTACTTC
.,.,TRBV12-3/TRBV12-4,TRBJ2-5,CASSLTIQETQYF,TGTGCCAGCAGTTTAACTATACAAGAGACCCAGTACTTC
.,TRBD1,TRBV7-2,TRBJ1-1,CASSYPDRATEAFF,TGTGCCAGCAGCTACCCTGACAGGGCCACTGAAGCTTTCTTT
.,TRBD1,TRBV4-1,TRBJ1-2,CASSQGPAGGNSDYGYTF,TGCGCCAGCAGCCAAGGCCCCGCAGGGGGCAATAGTGACTATGGCTACACCTTC
.,TRBD2,TRBV7-6,TRBJ2-1,CASSLVFGRENEQFF,TGTGCCAGCAGCTTAGTGTTCGGGAGGGAGAATGAGCAGTTCTTC
.,.,TRBV9,TRBJ2-3,CASSVSSHGDTQYF,TGTGCCAGCAGCGTATCAAGTCACGGAGATACGCAGTATTTT
.,.,TRBV19,TRBJ2-1,CASSISPTILRQFF,TGTGCCAGTAGTATAAGTCCTACTATTCTGAGACAGTTCTTC
.,TRBD1,TRBV5-1,TRBJ1-6,CASSQTTGTGSQTLHF,TGCGCCAGCAGCCAAACCACCGGGACAGGGTCACAAACCCTCCACTTT
.,.,TRBV9,TRBJ2-3,CASSVATTDTQYF,TGTGCCAGCAGCGTAGCTACCACAGATACGCAGTATTTT
.,.,TRBV10-3,TRBJ2-6,CAISDSTGAGANVLTF,TGTGCCATCAGTGACTCAACCGGGGCTGGGGCCAACGTCCTGACTTTC
few,TRBD1,TRBV5-4,TRBJ1-2,CASSLDGQGRGYTF,TGTGCCAGCAGCTTGGACGGACAGGGCCGGGGCTACACCTTC
.,.,TRBV2,TRBJ2-2,CASRGRGFRSTGELFF,TGTGCCAGCAGAGGAAGGGGTTTTCGGAGCACCGGGGAGCTGTTTTTT
.,.,TRBV6-5,TRBJ2-6,CASSYQRFSGANVLTF,TGTGCCAGCAGCTACCAACGGTTCTCTGGGGCCAACGTCCTGACTTTC
.,.,TRBV7-2,TRBJ2-6,CASSPGQGNSGANVLTF,TGTGCCAGCAGCCCTGGGCAGGGGAACTCTGGGGCCAACGTCCTGACTTTC
.,TRBD2,TRBV25-1,TRBJ2-1,CASLREGRNEQFF,TGTGCCAGCCTGCGGGAGGGCCGGAATGAGCAGTTCTTC
.,.,TRBV29-1,TRBJ1-1,CSVTYRADSEAFF,TGCAGCGTGACGTACCGGGCGGACAGTGAAGCTTTCTTT
.,.,TRBV9,TRBJ1-2,CASSVGNLPRDYGYTF,TGTGCCAGCAGCGTAGGGAACTTACCCAGGGATTATGGCTACACCTTC
.,TRBD1,TRBV11-3,TRBJ1-1,CASSSSTGMNTEAFF,TGTGCCAGCAGCTCCTCGACAGGGATGAACACTGAAGCTTTCTTT
.,.,TRBV18,TRBJ2-7,CASSSLGGVSYEQYF,TGTGCCAGCTCAAGTCTAGGGGGAGTTAGTTACGAGCAGTACTTC
.,TRBD1,TRBV27,TRBJ1-4,CASSLTGRPSTNEKLFF,TGTGCCAGCAGTTTGACAGGGCGTCCCTCAACTAATGAAAAACTGTTTTTT
.,TRBD1,TRBV6-6,TRBJ1-1,CASSPVGTGGTEAFF,TGTGCCAGCAGCCCCGTTGGGACAGGGGGCACTGAAGCTTTCTTT
once,.,TRBV12-3/TRBV12-4,TRBJ1-4,CASSSRVWEKLFF,TGTGCCAGCAGTAGCAGGGTGTGGGAAAAACTGTTTTTT
.,.,TRBV29-1,TRBJ2-1,CSVDLGVDEQFF,TGCAGCGTTGATCTGGGAGTGGATGAGCAGTTCTTC
.,.,TRBV7-6,TRBJ1-6,CASSLARNSPLHF,TGTGCCAGCAGCTTAGCGCGGAATTCACCCCTCCACTTT
.,TRBD1,TRBV6-2/TRBV6-3,TRBJ1-4,CASSDRTGIGKLFF,TGTGCCAGCAGCGACCGGACAGGGATCGGAAAACTGTTTTTT
.,TRBD2,TRBV30,TRBJ2-1,CAWSVIFGVAGGKVEQFF,TGTGCCTGGAGTGTGATTTTCGGGGTAGCGGGGGGAAAAGTGGAGCAGTTCTTC
.,TRBD2,TRBV7-2,TRBJ2-3,CASSFSGSGTDTQYF,TGTGCCAGCAGCTTTAGCGGGAGTGGCACAGATACGCAGTATTTT
once,TRBD2,TRBV9,TRBJ2-1,CASSVTSGGFNEQFF,TGTGCCAGCAGCGTAACTAGCGGGGGGTTTAATGAGCAGTTCTTC
once,TRBD1,TRBV30,TRBJ1-2,CAWSPGTGHGYTF,TGTGCCTGGAGTCCCGGGACAGGCCATGGCTACACCTTC
.,.,TRBV11-2,TRBJ2-1,CASSLDGRQHYNEQFF,TGTGCCAGCAGCTTAGATGGCCGACAGCACTACAATGAGCAGTTCTTC
.,.,TRBV5-4,TRBJ2-1,CASSLSLAIEQFF,TGTGCCAGCAGCTTGAGTCTAGCAATAGAGCAGTTCTTC
.,TRBD1,TRBV5-1,TRBJ2-2,CASSASGTENTGELFF,TGCGCCAGCAGCGCGTCCGGGACAGAGAACACCGGGGAGCTGTTTTTT
.,.,TRBV5-4,TRBJ2-1,CASSLLVAVRGNEQFF,TGTGCCAGCAGCTTGTTGGTAGCGGTGAGGGGCAATGAGCAGTTCTTC
.,TRBD1,TRBV10-3,TRBJ1-1,CAITRDRANTEAFF,TGTGCCATCACCCGGGACAGGGCCAACACTGAAGCTTTCTTT
.,TRBD1,TRBV19,TRBJ1-5,CASSIGQAQPQHF,TGTGCCAGTAGTATTGGACAGGCACAGCCCCAGCATTTT
.,TRBD2,TRBV11-2,TRBJ2-1,CASSLPDGTGLATDEQFF,TGTGCCAGCAGCTTGCCCGATGGGACGGGACTAGCAACGGATGAGCAGTTCTTC
.,.,TRBV5-1,TRBJ1-2,CASSLDVSKIYGYTF,TGCGCCAGCAGCTTGGATGTCAGTAAGATCTATGGCTACACCTTC
.,TRBD1,TRBV11-1,TRBJ2-3,CASSYGPGTGTDTQYF,TGTGCCAGCAGTTACGGACCTGGGACAGGGACAGATACGCAGTATTTT
.,TRBD2,TRBV24-1,TRBJ2-5,CATSRASGVETQYF,TGTGCCACCAGCCGGGCTAGCGGGGTGGAGACCCAGTACTTC
.,TRBD1,TRBV5-6,TRBJ2-2,CASSSPGQGDTGELFF,TGTGCCAGCAGCTCTCCGGGACAGGGGGACACCGGGGAGCTGTTTTTT
.,.,TRBV6-2/TRBV6-3,TRBJ2-1,CASSGLDPSSYNEQFF,TGTGCCAGCAGCGGCCTAGATCCAAGCTCCTACAATGAGCAGTTCTTC
.,TRBD2,TRBV6-6,TRBJ2-5,CASSPLPLAGGYQETQYF,TGTGCCAGCAGTCCACTCCCTTTAGCGGGGGGGTACCAAGAGACCCAGTACTTC
.,.,TRBV15,TRBJ2-7,CATSPGGTQSYEQYF,TGTGCCACCAGCCCCGGAGGGACCCAGTCCTACGAGCAGTACTTC
.,.,TRBV5-1,TRBJ2-3,CASSLATGTSTDTQYF,TGCGCCAGCAGCTTGGCCACGGGGACAAGCACAGATACGCAGTATTTT